The clone carrying this TCR beta chain has a handful of counts. The antigen is undetermined. The data were obtained in a study of response to subunit inactivated influenza vaccine. Using its own MiXCR run on the RT-PCR reads, TCRdb lists one record per CDR3 protein. The repertoire consists of hundreds of thousands of distinct CDR3 sequences, with around 20% occurring once and the leading ten covering about a tenth. CDR1 DFQATT and CDR2 SNEGSKA come from the germline V gene (reference sequence). The CDR3 spans 14 residues. The V and J ends lost 1 base and 3 bases respectively, with 13 bases between them. Study-wide results and limits: That few new T cells are recruited by each seasonal influenza vaccination was the authors' suggestion.

Sequencing was performed on PBMCs from blood, taken about 5 days after vaccination. The source is a man in his forties or fifties who received an inactivated influenza vaccine. The rearrangement links TRBV20-1 to TRBJ2-7; possible D gene TRBD1, 6 bases. CDR3 residues: CSARAVDRIYEQYF. The DNA of the CDR3 is TGCAGTGCTAGAGCCGTCGACAGGATCTACGAGCAGTACTTC.